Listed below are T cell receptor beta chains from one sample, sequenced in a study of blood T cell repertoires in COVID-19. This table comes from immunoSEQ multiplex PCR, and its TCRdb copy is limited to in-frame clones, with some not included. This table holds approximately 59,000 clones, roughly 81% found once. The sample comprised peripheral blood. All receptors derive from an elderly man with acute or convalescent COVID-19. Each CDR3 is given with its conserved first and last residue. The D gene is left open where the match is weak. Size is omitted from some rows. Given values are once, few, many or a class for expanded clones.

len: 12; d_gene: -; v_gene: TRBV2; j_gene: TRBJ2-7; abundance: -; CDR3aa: CASSRDSYEQYF; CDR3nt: TGTGCCAGCAGCAGGGATAGCTACGAGCAGTACTTC
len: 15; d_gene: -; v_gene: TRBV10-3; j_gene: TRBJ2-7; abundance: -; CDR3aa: CAISESQGRIYEQYF; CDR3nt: TGTGCCATCAGTGAGTCACAGGGCAGAATCTACGAGCAGTACTTC
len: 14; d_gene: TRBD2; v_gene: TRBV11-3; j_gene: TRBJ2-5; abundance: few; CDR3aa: CASSTPGGQETQYF; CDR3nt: TGTGCCAGCAGCACCCCGGGGGGGCAAGAGACCCAGTACTTC
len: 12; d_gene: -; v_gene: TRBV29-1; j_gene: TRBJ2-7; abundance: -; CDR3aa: CSVEGATYEQYF; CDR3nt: TGCAGCGTTGAGGGGGCAACGTACGAGCAGTACTTC
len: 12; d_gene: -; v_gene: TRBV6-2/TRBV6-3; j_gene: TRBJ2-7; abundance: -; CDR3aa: CASSYGPLEQYF; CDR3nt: TGTGCCAGCAGTTACGGGCCTCTCGAGCAGTACTTC
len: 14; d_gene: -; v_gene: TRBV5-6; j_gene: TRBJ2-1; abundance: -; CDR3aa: CASSPAGSYNEQFF; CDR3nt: TGTGCCAGCAGCCCGGCGGGGTCCTACAATGAGCAGTTCTTC
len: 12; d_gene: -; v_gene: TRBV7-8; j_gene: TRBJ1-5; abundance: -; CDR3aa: CASSLFEAPQHF; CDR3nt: TGTGCCAGCAGCTTATTCGAGGCGCCCCAGCATTTT
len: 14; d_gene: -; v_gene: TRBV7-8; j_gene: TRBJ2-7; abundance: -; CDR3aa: CASSPHQSVYEQYF; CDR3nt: TGTGCCAGCAGCCCTCATCAATCAGTCTACGAGCAGTACTTC
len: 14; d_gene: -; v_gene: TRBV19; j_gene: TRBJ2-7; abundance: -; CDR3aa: CASSMGEASYEQYF; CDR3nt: TGTGCCAGTAGTATGGGCGAAGCTTCCTACGAGCAGTACTTC
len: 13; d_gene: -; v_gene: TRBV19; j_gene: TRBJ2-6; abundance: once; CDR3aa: CASSMSTPNVLTF; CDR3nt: TGTGCCAGTAGTATGTCTACCCCTAACGTCCTGACTTTC
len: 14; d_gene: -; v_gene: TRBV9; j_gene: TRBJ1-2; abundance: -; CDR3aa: CASTRRLANYGYTF; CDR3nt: TGTGCCAGCACCCGGCGTCTAGCTAACTATGGCTACACCTTC
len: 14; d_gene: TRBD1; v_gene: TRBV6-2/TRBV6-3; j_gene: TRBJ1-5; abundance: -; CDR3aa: CASSWTGSVQPQHF; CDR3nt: TGTGCCAGCAGCTGGACAGGGTCCGTTCAGCCCCAGCATTTT
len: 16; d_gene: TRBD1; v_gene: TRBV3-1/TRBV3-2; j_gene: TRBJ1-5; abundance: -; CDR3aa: CASSPRQGHNNQPQHF; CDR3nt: TGTGCCAGCAGTCCGAGACAGGGACACAACAATCAGCCCCAGCATTTT
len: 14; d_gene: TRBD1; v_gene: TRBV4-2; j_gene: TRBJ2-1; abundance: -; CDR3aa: CASNGQVNYNEQFF; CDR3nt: TGTGCCAGCAATGGACAGGTCAACTACAATGAGCAGTTCTTC
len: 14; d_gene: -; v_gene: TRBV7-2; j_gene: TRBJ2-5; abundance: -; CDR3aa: CASSSTGGDETQYF; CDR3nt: TGTGCCAGCAGCTCGACAGGTGGTGACGAGACCCAGTACTTC
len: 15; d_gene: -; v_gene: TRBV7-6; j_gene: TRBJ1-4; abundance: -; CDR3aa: CASSSLGLANEKLFF; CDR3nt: TGTGCCAGCAGCTCCTTGGGACTGGCTAATGAAAAACTGTTTTTT
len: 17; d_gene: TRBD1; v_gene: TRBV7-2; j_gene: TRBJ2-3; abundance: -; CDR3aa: CASSLQGERAWGDTQYF; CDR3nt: TGTGCCAGCAGCCTACAGGGGGAGAGGGCTTGGGGAGATACGCAGTATTTT
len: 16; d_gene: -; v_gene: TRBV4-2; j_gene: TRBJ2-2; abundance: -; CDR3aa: CASSQAIARSPGELFF; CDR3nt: TGTGCCAGCAGCCAAGCGATCGCTAGAAGTCCCGGGGAGCTGTTTTTT
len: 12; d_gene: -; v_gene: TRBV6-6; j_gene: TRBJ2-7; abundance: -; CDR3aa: CASSLRGGEQYF; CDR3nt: TGTGCCAGCAGTTTAAGGGGTGGGGAGCAGTACTTC
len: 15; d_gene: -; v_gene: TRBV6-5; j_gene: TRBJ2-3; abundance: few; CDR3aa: CASSKYTLSTDTQYF; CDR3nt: TGTGCCAGCAGCAAATACACCCTGAGCACAGATACGCAGTATTTT
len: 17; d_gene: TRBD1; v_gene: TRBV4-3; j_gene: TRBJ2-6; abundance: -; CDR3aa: CASSPGQGVWGANVLTF; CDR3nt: TGCGCCAGCAGCCCGGGACAGGGGGTGTGGGGGGCCAACGTCCTGACTTTC
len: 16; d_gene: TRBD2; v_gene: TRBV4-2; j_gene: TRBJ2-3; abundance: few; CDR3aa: CASSQRLAGGTDTQYF; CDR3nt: TGTGCCAGCAGCCAACGACTAGCGGGGGGTACAGATACGCAGTATTTT
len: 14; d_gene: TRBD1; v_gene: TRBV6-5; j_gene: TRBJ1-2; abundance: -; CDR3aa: CASTQPRDRDGYTF; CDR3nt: TGTGCCAGCACCCAACCACGGGACAGGGACGGCTACACCTTC
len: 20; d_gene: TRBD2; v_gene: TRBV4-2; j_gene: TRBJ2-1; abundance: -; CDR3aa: CASSQSGGGLAGRSYNEQFF; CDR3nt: TGTGCCAGCAGCCAATCGGGGGGGGGACTAGCGGGTCGCTCCTACAATGAGCAGTTCTTC
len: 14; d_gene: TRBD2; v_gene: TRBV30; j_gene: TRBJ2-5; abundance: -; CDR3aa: CAWVSGGYQETQYF; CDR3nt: TGTGCCTGGGTATCGGGGGGGTACCAAGAGACCCAGTACTTC
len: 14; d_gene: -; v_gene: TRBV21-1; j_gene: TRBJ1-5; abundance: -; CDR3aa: CARTGPVGYQPQHF; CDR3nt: TGTGCCAGGACAGGGCCAGTCGGGTATCAGCCCCAGCATTTT
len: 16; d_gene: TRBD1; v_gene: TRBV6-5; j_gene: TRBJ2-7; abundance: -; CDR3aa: CASSYSVGQASYEQYF; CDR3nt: TGTGCCAGCAGTTATTCAGTAGGACAGGCCTCCTACGAGCAGTACTTC
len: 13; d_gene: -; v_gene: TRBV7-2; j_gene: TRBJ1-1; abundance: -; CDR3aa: CASSFQENTEAFF; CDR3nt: TGTGCCAGCAGCTTCCAGGAGAACACTGAAGCTTTCTTT
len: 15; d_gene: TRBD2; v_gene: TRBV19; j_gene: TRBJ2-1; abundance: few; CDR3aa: CASSMWGRVSNEQFF; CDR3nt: TGTGCCAGTAGTATGTGGGGGAGGGTTAGCAATGAGCAGTTCTTC
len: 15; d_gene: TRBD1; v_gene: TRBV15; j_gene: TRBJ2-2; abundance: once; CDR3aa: CATSRDATGAGELFF; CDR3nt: TGTGCCACCAGCAGAGACGCGACAGGGGCCGGGGAGCTGTTTTTT
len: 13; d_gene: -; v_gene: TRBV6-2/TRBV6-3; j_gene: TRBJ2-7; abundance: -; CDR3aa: CASSYRQAGEQYF; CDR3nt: TGTGCCAGCAGTTACAGGCAGGCGGGCGAGCAGTACTTC
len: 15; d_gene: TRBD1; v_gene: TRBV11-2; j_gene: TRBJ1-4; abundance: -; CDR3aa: CASSEERTGGLGLFF; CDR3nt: TGTGCCAGCAGCGAAGAAAGGACAGGGGGCCTGGGACTGTTTTTT
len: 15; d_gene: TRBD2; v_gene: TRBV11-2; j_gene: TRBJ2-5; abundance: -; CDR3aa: CASSMTSGSLETQYF; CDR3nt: TGTGCCAGCAGCATGACTAGCGGGAGTTTGGAGACCCAGTACTTC
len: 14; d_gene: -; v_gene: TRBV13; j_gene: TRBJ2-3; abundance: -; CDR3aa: CASSSGASTDTQYF; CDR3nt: TGTGCCAGCAGCTCGGGAGCTAGCACAGATACGCAGTATTTT
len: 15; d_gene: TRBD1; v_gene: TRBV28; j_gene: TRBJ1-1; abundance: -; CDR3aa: CASSFGQGARTEAFF; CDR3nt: TGTGCCAGCAGTTTCGGGCAGGGGGCAAGGACTGAAGCTTTCTTT
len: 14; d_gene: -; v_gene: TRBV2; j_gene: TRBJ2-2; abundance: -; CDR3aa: CASTARTNTGELFF; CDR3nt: TGTGCCAGCACCGCCCGGACTAACACCGGGGAGCTGTTTTTT
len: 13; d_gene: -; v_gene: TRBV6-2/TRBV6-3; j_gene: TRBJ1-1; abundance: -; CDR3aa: CASSYLGSVEAFF; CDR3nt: TGTGCCAGCAGTTACCTCGGCAGCGTTGAAGCTTTCTTT
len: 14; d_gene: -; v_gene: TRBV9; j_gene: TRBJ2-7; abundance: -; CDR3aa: CASSVDPGFYEQYF; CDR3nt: TGTGCCAGCAGCGTAGATCCGGGTTTCTACGAGCAGTACTTC
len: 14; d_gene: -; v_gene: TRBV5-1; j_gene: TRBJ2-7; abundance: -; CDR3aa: CASSPGTFSYEQYF; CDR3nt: TGCGCCAGCAGCCCGGGTACCTTTAGCTACGAGCAGTACTTC
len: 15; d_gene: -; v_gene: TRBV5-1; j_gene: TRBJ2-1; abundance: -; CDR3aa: CASSSLQGPRGEQFF; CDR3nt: TGCGCCAGCAGCTCATTACAGGGCCCAAGGGGTGAGCAGTTCTTC
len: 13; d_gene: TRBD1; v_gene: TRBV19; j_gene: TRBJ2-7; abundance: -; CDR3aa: CATRDRARYEQYF; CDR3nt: TGTGCCACTAGGGACAGGGCGAGATACGAGCAGTACTTC
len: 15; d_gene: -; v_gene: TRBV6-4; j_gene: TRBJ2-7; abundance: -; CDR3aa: CASSENRLCVYEQYF; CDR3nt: TGTGCCAGCAGTGAGAACAGGTTATGTGTCTACGAGCAGTACTTC
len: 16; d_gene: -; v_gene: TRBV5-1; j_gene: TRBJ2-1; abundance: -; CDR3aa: CASSLSSGSPHNEQFF; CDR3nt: TGCGCCAGCAGCTTGTCGTCAGGGTCCCCTCACAATGAGCAGTTCTTC
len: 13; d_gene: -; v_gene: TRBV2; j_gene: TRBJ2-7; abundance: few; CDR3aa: CASSERRDYEQYF; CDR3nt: TGTGCCAGCAGTGAAAGGAGGGACTACGAGCAGTACTTC
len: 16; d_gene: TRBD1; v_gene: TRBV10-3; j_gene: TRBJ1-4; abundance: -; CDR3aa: CAISESATGGDEKLFF; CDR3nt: TGTGCCATCAGTGAGAGTGCGACAGGGGGCGATGAAAAACTGTTTTTT
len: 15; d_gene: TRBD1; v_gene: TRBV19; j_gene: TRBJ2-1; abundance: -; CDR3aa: CASSSDRAIYNEQFF; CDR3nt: TGTGCCAGTAGTTCAGACAGGGCGATATACAATGAGCAGTTCTTC
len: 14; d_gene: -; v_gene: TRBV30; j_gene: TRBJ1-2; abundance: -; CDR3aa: CAWSVLGRGDGYTF; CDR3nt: TGTGCCTGGAGTGTACTTGGCCGCGGTGATGGCTACACCTTC
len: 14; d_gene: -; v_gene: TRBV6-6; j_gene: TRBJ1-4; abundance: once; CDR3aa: CASSFSGVGEKLFF; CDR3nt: TGTGCCAGCAGTTTCTCAGGGGTTGGCGAAAAACTGTTTTTT
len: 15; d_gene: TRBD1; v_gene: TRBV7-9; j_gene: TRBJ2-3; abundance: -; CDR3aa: CASSRRTGGTDTQYF; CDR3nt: TGTGCCAGCAGCCGGAGGACAGGGGGGACAGATACGCAGTATTTT
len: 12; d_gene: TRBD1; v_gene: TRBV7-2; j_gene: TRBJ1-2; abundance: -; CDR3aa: CASYRGSYGYTF; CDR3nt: TGTGCCAGCTACAGGGGGAGCTATGGCTACACCTTC
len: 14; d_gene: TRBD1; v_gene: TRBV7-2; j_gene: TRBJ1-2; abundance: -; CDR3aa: CASSLTGSLGGYTF; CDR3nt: TGTGCCAGCAGCTTGACAGGGTCGCTTGGGGGCTACACCTTC
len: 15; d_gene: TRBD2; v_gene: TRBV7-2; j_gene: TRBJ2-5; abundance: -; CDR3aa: CASSLAAGSQETQYF; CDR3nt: TGTGCCAGCAGCTTAGCAGCGGGGAGTCAAGAGACCCAGTACTTC
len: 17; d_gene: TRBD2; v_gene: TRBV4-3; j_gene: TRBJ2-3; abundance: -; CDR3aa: CASSQDFLAGGGDTQYF; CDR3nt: TGCGCCAGCAGCCAAGACTTCCTAGCGGGAGGGGGGGATACGCAGTATTTT
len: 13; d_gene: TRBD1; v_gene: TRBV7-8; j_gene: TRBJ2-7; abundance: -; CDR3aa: CASSLGRQGEVHF; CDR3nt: TGTGCCAGCAGCTTAGGACGACAGGGAGAGGTTCACTTC
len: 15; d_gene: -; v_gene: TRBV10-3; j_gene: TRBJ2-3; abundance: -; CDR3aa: CAISAQSKSTDTQYF; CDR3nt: TGTGCCATCAGCGCACAGTCTAAAAGCACAGATACGCAGTATTTT
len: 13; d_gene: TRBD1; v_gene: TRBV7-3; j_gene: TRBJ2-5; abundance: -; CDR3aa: CASSLDRGETQYF; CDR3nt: TGTGCCAGCAGCTTAGACAGGGGTGAGACCCAGTACTTC
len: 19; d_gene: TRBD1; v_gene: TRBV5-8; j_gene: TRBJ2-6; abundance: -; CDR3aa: CASSGARDRILSGANVLTF; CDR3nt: TGTGCCAGCAGCGGGGCCCGGGACAGAATTTTGTCTGGGGCCAACGTCCTGACTTTC